What follows is one T cell receptor (beta chain) and its context. It lacks a known antigen. Per-base qualities were not stored, and no clone one base away is much larger. The source of the sample is a study of blood T cell repertoires in COVID-19 (TCRdb year 2020). Study-wide context: The collaborator samples originated in the United States, Italy and Spain and spanned the acute and convalescent phases of COVID-19. The sample metadata nearly always contained a de-identified subject ID, COVID-19 status, age in years and sex. Where available, HLA class I and class II types were taken from metadata supplied by the sample provider and were not determined by assay-based typing. Subjects who had been exposed to COVID-19, were actively infected with it, or had recovered from it provided the deeply sampled blood TCRbeta repertoires that made up the dataset. The prospective study material was composed of cDNA or gDNA derived from T cells, B-cell-depleted T cells, or PBMCs. The samples were drawn from the first 160 participants of the ongoing ImmuneRACE study and from more than 1,000 subjects provided by 6 global collaborators. The repertoires were made available in a free public database intended to serve as a resource for research on the immune response to SARS-CoV-2.

The investigation overall reported the following: How much clinical and demographic metadata was included differed by source and by participant, and the metadata was provided uncurated.

The CDR3 spans 16 residues, from the cysteine through the phenylalanine. Only the CDR3 DNA stays, 48 bases, in frame from base 1. The germline V gene yields MGHDK for CDR1 and SYGVNS for CDR2. For this chain, trimming is 1 base at the V end and 0 bases at the J end, and the number of junction bases without a gene match is 6. TCRbeta CDR3 regions were amplified from genomic DNA using the immunoSEQ Assay, a bias-controlled multiplex PCR. Under the source paper's analysis protocol: Within the assay, amplification of reference gene primers was used to estimate how many nucleated cells each sample contained. Sequence reads were collapsed and filtered to measure the absolute abundance of every unique TCRbeta CDR3 rearrangement. For each sample, productive Simpson clonality was calculated as the square root of Simpson's diversity index over productive rearrangements. Here the immuneACCESS table is served through TCRdb, limited to in-frame sequences with V and J called. Missing clones are a known gap in these copies; in checked studies unresolved V genes cover under half, and the rest lacks a known reason. V, J and clone size are those of that table, while D and trimming were read from the DNA. The sample profile shows about 150,000 clones; 80% to 90% of them were found once. Roughly 3% of the sample is held by the ten biggest clonotypes.

Collaborating institutions collected whole blood in K2EDTA tubes following their own protocols. For TCRbeta analysis, collaborators shipped samples as frozen whole blood, isolated PBMCs, or DNA extracted from either of those sample types. The chain is encoded by TRBV25-1 joined to TRBJ2-7; TRBD2 matches 7 bases in the middle. The sample was peripheral blood. The TCR originated in a man between 65 and 85 years old with acute or convalescent COVID-19. The CDR3 reads as follows: CASSEWGGDFSYEQYF. The DNA sequence is as follows: TGTGCCAGCAGTGAATGGGGGGGGGACTTCTCCTACGAGCAGTACTTC.